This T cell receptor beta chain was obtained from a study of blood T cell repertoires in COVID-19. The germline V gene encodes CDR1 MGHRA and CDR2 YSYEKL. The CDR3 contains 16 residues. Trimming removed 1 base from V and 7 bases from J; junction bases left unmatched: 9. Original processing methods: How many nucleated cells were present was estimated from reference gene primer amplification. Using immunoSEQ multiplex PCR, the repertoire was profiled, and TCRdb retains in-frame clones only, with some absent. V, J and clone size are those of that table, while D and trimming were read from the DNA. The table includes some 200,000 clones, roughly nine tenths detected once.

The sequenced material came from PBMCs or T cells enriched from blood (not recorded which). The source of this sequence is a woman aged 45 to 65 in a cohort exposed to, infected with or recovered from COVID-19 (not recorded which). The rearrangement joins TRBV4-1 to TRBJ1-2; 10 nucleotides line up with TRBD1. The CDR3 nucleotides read TGCGCCAGCAGCCAAGTAGGCGACAGGGGGCGCGGTGGCTACACCTTC. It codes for CASSQVGDRGRGGYTF.